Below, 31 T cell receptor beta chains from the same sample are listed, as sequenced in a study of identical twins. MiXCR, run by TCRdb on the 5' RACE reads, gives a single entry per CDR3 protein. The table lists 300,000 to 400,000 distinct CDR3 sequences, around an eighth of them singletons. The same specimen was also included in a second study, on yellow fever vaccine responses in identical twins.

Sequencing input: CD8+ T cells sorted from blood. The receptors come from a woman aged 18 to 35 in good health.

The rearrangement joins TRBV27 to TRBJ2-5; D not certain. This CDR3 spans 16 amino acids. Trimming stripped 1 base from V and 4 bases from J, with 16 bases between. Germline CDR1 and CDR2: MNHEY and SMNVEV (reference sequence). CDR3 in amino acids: CASSLFSGTERETQYF. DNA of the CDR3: TGTGCCAGCAGTTTATTCTCGGGTACAGAAAGAGAGACCCAGTACTTC.

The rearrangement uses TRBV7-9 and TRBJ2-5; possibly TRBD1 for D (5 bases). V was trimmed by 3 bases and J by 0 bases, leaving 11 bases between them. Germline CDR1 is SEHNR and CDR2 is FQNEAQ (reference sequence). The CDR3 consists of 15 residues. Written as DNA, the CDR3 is TGTGCCAGCAGCTTCGGATTACAGGACCAAGAGACCCAGTACTTC. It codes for CASSFGLQDQETQYF.

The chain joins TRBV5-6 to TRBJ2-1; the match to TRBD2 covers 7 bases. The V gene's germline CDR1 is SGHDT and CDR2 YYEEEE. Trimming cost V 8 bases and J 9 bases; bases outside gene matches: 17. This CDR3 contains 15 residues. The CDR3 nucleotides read TGTGCCAGGCCCCTTGGGGCGGGAGAGGTTTGTGAGCAGTTCTTC. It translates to CARPLGAGEVCEQFF.

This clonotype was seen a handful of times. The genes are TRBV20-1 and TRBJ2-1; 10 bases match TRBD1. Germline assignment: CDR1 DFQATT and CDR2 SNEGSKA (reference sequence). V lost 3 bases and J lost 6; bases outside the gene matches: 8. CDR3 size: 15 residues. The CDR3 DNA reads TGCAGTGCTAGTTTAGGACAGGGGGAGCCCAATGAGCAGTTCTTC. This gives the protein CSASLGQGEPNEQFF.

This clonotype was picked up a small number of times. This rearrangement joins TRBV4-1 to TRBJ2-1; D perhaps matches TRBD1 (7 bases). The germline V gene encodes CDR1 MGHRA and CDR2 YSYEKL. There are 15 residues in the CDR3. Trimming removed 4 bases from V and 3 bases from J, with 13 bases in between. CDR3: CASSPGQEGYNEQFF. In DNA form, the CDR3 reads TGCGCCAGCAGCCCTGGACAGGAGGGCTACAATGAGCAGTTCTTC.

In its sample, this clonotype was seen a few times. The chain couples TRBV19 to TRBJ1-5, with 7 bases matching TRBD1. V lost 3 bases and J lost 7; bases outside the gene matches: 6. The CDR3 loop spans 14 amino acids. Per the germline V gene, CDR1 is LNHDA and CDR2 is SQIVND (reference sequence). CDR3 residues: CASSMGTEAQPQHF. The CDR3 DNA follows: TGTGCCAGTAGTATGGGGACAGAGGCCCAGCCCCAGCATTTT.

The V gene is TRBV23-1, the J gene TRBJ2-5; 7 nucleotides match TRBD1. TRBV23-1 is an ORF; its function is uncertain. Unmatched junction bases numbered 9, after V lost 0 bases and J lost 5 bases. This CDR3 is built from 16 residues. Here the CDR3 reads CASSQSGKGAKETQYF. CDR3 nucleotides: TGCGCCAGCAGTCAATCTGGAAAGGGGGCGAAGGAGACCCAGTACTTC.

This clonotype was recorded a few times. Here the CDR3 reads CASSSGTGYYNEQFF. CDR3 nucleotide sequence: TGTGCCAGCAGCTCCGGGACAGGGTATTACAATGAGCAGTTCTTC. The chain carries TRBV7-8 and TRBJ2-1; 9 bases map to TRBD1. J was trimmed by 4 bases and V by 4 bases; bases with no gene match: 5. CDR3 size: 15 residues. Germline CDR1 reads SGHVS; CDR2 reads FQNEAQ.

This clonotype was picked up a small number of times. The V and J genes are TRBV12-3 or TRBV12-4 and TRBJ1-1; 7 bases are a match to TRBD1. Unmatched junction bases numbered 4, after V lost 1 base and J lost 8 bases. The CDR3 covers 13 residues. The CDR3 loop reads CASSLGQGREAFF. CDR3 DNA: TGTGCCAGCAGTTTAGGACAGGGTCGGGAAGCTTTCTTT.

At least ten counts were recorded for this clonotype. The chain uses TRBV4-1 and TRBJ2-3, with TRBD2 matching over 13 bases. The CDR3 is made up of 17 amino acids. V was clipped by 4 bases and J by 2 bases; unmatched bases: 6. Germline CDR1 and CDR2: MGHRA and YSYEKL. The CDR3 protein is CASSPGLAGYHTDTQYF. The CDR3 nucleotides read TGCGCCAGCAGCCCGGGACTAGCGGGGTACCACACAGATACGCAGTATTTT.

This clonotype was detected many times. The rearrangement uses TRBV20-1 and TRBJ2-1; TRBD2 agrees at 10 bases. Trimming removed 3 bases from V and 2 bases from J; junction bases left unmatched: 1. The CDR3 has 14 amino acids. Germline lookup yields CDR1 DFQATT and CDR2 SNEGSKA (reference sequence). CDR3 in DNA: TGCAGTGCTAGCCTAGCGGGAGCCTACAATGAGCAGTTCTTC. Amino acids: CSASLAGAYNEQFF.

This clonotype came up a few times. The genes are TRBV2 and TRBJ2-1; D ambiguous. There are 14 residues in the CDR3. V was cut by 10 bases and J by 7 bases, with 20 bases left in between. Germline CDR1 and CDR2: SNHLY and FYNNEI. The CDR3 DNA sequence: TGTGCCACCCAGGACCCCGTCGGTATGAATGAGCAGTTCTTC. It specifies CATQDPVGMNEQFF.

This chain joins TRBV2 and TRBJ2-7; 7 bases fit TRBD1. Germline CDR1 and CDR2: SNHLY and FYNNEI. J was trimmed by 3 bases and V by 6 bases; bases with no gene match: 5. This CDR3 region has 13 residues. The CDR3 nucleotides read TGTGCCAGCAGCAGGGACAGACTCTACGAGCAGTACTTC. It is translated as CASSRDRLYEQYF. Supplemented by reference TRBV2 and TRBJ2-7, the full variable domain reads EPEVTQTPSHQVTQMGQEVILRCVPISNHLYFYWYRQILGQKVEFLVSFYNNEISEKSEIFDDQFSVERPDGSNFTLKIRSTKLEDSAMYFCASSRDRLYEQYFGPGTRLTVT.

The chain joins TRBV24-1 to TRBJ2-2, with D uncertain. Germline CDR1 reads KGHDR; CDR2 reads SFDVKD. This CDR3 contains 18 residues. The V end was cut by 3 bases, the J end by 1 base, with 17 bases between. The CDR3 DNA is TGTGCCACCAGTGATGTATCCCTGAACAGTCGGAACACCGGGGAGCTGTTTTTT. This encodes CATSDVSLNSRNTGELFF.

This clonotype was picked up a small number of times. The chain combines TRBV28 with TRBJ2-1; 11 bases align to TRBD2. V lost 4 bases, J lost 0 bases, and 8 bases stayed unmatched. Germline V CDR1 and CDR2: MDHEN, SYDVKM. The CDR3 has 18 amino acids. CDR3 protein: CASSSPASGGSSYNEQFF. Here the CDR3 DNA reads TGTGCCAGCAGTTCCCCGGCTAGCGGGGGGAGCTCCTACAATGAGCAGTTCTTC. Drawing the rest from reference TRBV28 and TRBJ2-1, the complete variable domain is DVKVTQSSRYLVKRTGEKVFLECVQDMDHENMFWYRQDPGLGLRLIYFSYDVKMKEKGDIPEGYSVSREKKERFSLILESASTNQTSMYLCASSSPASGGSSYNEQFFGPGTRLTVL.

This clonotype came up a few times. This chain's CDR3 is CASRPGLISGANVLTF. The CDR3 coding sequence is TGTGCCAGCAGGCCCGGACTGATCTCTGGGGCCAACGTCCTGACTTTC. The chain joins TRBV6-1 to TRBJ2-6; D may be TRBD2 (5 bases). Trimming stripped 6 bases from V and 0 bases from J, with 12 bases between. The V gene's germline CDR1 is MNHNS and CDR2 SASEGT. The CDR3 has 16 residues.

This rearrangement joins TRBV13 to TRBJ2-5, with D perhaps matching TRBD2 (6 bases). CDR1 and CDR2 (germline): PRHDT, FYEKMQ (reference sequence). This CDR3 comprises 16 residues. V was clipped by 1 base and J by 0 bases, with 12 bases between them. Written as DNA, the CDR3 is TGTGCCAGCAGCTTAGCGTATGGAGGGTACCAAGAGACCCAGTACTTC. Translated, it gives CASSLAYGGYQETQYF.

The CDR3: CASSLGGDRETQYF. CDR3 DNA sequence: TGTGCCAGCAGCTTAGGAGGGGACAGAGAGACCCAGTACTTC. V and J are TRBV7-9 and TRBJ2-5, with TRBD1 matching 7 bases. Trimming cost V 1 base and J 4 bases; bases outside gene matches: 3. Germline assignment: CDR1 SEHNR and CDR2 FQNEAQ (reference sequence). The CDR3 length is 14 residues.

The CDR3 DNA reads TGTGCCAGCAGCTCAGGTCGGGCGGGACTAGCAGACACCCTCTCTGGGGCCAACGTCCTGACTTTC. It codes for CASSSGRAGLADTLSGANVLTF. V is TRBV7-1 and J is TRBJ2-6, with TRBD2 identical over 9 bases. TRBV7-1 is placed among ORFs of uncertain function. The ends lost 1 base at V and 0 bases at J; junction bases unmatched: 16. The CDR3 contains 22 residues.

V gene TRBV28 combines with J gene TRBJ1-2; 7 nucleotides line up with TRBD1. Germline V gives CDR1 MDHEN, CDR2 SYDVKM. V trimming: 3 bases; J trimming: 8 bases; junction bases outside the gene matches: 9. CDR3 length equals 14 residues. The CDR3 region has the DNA TGTGCCAGCAGTTTTACTCTGGCAGGGGGAGGCTACACCTTC. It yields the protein CASSFTLAGGGYTF.

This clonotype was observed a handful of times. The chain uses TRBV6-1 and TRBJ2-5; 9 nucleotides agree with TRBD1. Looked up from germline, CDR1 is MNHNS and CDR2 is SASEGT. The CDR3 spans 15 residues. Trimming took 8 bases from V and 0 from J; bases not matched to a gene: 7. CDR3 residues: CASGLDRGYQETQYF. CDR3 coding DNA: TGTGCCAGCGGATTGGACAGGGGTTACCAAGAGACCCAGTACTTC.

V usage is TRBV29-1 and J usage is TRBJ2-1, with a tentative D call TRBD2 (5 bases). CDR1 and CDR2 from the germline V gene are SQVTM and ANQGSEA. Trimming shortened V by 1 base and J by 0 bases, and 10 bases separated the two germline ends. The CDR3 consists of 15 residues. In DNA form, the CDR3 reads TGCAGCGTTGAAGGTCTGGGGAGCTCCTACAATGAGCAGTTCTTC. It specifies CSVEGLGSSYNEQFF.

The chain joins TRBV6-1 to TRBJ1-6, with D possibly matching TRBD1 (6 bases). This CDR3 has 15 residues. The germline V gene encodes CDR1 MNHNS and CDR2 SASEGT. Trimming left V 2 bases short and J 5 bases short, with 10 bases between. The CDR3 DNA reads TGTGCCAGCAGTGAATCTCCAGGGGATAATTCACCCCTCCACTTT. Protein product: CASSESPGDNSPLHF.

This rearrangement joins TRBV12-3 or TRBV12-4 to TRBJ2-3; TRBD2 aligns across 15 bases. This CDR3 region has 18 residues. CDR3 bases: TGTACCATCAGTGGACTAGCGGGGGGGCCTCGGTTAGCAGATACGCAGTATTTT. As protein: CTISGLAGGPRLADTQYF.

CDR3 amino acids: CASSLRPGWGTDTQYF. The CDR3 nucleotides read TGTGCCAGCAGCTTACGTCCGGGCTGGGGCACAGATACGCAGTATTTT. This sequence joins TRBV7-8 and TRBJ2-3; no definite D call. The germline V gene encodes CDR1 SGHVS and CDR2 FQNEAQ. The V end lost 2 bases, the J end lost 1 base, and 13 bases lay between the germline ends. The CDR3 loop spans 16 amino acids.

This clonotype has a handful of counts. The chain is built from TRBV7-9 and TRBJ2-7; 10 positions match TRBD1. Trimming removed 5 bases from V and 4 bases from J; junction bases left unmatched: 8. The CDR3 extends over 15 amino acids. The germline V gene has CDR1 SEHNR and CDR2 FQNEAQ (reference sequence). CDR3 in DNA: TGTGCCAGCAGCCCCCGGGACAGGGGATTTTACGAGCAGTACGTC. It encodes CASSPRDRGFYEQYV.

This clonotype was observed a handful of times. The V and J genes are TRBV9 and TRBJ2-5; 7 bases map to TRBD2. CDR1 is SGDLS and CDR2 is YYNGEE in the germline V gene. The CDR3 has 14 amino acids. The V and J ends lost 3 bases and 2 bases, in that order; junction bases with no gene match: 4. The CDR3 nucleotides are TGTGCCAGCAGCGCCCGACTAGCACAAGAGACCCAGTACTTC. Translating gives CASSARLAQETQYF.

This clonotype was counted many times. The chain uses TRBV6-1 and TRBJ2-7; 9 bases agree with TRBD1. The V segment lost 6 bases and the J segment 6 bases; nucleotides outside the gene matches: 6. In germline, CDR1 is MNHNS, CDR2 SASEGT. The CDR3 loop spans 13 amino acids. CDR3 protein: CASSAGTGFEQYF. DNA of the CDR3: TGTGCCAGCAGCGCCGGGACAGGGTTCGAGCAGTACTTC.

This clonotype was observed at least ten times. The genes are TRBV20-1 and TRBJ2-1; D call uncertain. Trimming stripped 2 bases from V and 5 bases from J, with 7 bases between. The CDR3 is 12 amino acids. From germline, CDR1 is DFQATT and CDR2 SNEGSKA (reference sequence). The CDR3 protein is CSARLRDNEQFF. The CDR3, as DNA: TGCAGTGCTAGACTTCGGGACAATGAGCAGTTCTTC.

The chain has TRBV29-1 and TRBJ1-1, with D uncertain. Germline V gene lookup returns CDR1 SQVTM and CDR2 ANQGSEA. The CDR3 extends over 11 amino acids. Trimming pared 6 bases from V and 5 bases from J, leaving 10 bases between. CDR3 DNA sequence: TGCAGCGTGGACCTTAGGACTGAAGCTTTCTTT. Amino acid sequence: CSVDLRTEAFF.

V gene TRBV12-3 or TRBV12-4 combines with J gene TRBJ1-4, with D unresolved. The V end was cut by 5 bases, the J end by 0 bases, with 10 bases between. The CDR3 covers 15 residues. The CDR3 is CASSPGPATNEKLFF. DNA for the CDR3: TGTGCCAGCAGTCCGGGTCCTGCAACTAATGAAAAACTGTTTTTT.